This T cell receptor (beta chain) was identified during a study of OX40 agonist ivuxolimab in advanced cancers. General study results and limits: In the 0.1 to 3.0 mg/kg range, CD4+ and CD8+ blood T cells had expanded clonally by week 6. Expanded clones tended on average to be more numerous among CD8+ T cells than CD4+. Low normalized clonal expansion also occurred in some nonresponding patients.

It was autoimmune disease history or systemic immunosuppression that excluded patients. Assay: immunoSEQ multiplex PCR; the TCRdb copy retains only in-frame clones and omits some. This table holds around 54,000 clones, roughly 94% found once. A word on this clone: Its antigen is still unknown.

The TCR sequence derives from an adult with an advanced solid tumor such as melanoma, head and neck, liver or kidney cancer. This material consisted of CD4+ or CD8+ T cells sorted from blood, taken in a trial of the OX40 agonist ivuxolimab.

The chain's CDR3 is CASSYSEGRGYGYTF. The CDR3, as DNA: TGTGCCAGCAGTTACAGTGAGGGCCGCGGCTATGGCTACACCTTC. The V call is TRBV6-6, the J call TRBJ1-2; D is unresolved. Between the trimmed V and J ends, which lost 2 bases and 4 bases, there was a span of 14 bases. This CDR3 contains 15 residues. In germline, CDR1 is MNHNY, CDR2 SVGAGI (reference sequence).